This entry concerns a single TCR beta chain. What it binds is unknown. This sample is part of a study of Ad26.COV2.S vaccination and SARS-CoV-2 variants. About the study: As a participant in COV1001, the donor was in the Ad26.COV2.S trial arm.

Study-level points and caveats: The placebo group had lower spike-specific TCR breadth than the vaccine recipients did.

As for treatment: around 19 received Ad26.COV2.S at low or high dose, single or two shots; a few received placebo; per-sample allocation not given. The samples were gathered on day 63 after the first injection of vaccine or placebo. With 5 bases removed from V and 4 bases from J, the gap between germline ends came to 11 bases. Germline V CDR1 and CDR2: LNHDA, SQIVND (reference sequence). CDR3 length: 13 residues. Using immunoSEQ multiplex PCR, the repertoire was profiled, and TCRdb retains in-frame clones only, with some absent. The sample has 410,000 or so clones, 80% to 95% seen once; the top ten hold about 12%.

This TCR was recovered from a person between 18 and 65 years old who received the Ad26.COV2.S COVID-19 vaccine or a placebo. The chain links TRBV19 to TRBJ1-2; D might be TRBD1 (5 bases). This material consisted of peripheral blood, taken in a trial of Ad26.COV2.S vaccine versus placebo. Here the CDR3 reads CASSFQGSYGYTF. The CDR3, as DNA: TGTGCCAGTAGTTTCCAGGGCAGCTATGGCTACACCTTC.